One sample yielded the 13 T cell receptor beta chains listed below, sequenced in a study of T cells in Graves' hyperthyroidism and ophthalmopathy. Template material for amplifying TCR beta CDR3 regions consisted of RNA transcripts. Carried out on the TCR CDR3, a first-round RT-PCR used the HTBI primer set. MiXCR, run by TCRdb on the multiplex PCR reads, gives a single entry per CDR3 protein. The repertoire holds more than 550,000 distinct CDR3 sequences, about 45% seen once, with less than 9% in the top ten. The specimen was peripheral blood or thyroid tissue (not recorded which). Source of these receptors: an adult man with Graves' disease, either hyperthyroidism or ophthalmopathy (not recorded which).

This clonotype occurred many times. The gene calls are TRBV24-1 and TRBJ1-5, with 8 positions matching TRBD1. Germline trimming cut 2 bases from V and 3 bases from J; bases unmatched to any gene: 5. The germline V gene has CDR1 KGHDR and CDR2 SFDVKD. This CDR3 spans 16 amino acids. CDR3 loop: CATSDSGQEINQPQHF. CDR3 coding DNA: TGTGCCACCAGTGATTCGGGACAGGAGATCAATCAGCCCCAGCATTTT.

CDR3 residues: CASSRGIYQETQYF. CDR3 nucleotide sequence: TGTGCCAGTAGTAGGGGTATCTACCAAGAGACCCAGTACTTC. The V call is TRBV19, the J call TRBJ2-5; D not resolved. Germline V lookup: CDR1 LNHDA, CDR2 SQIVND (reference sequence). The CDR3 totals 14 residues. The V end was cut by 4 bases, the J end by 0 bases, with 9 bases between.

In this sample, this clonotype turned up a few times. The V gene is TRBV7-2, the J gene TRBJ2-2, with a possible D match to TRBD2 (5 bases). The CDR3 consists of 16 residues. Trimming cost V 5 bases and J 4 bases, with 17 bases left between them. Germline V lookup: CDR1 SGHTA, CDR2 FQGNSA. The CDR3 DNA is TGTGCCAGCAGCCTAACTAGTTCTAGGGTCACCGGGGAGCTGTTTTTT. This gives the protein CASSLTSSRVTGELFF.

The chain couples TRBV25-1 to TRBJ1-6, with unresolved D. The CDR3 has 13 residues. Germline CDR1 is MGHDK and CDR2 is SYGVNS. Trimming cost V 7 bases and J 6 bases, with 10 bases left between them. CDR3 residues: CASTRNSNSPLHF. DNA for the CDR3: TGTGCCAGCACACGGAACAGTAATTCACCCCTCCACTTT.

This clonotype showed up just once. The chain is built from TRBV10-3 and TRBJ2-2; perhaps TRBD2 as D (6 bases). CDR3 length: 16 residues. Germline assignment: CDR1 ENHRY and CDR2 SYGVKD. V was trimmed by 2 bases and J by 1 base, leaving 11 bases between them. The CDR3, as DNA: TGTGCCATCAGTGAGGCGGGACGAAAGAACACCGGGGAGCTGTTTTTT. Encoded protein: CAISEAGRKNTGELFF.

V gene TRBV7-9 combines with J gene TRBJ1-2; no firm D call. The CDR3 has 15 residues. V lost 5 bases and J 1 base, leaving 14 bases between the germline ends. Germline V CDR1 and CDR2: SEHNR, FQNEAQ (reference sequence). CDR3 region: CASSQAIEINYGYTF. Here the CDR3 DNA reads TGTGCCAGCAGCCAAGCGATAGAGATTAACTATGGCTACACCTTC.

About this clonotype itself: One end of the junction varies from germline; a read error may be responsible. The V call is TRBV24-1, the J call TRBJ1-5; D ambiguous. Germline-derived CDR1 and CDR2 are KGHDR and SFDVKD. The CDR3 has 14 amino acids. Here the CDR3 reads CASSLNRINQPQHF. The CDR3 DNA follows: TGTGCCAGCAGTTTAAACAGAATCAATCAGCCCCAGCATTTT.

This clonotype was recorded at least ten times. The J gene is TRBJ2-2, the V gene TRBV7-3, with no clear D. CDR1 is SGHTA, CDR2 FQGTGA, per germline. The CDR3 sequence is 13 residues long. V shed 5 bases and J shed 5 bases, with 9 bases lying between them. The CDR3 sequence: CASSPLTTGELFF. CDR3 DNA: TGTGCCAGCAGCCCTTTGACTACCGGGGAGCTGTTTTTT.

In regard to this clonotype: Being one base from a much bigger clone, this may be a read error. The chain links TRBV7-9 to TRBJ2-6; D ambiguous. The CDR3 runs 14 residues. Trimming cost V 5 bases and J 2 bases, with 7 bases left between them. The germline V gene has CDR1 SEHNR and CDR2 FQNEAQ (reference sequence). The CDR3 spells CASSPNTGANVLTF. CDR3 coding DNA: TGTGCCAGCAGCCCCAATACTGGGGCCAACGTCCTGACTTTC. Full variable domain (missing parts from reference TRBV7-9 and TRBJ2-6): DTGVSQNPRHKITKRGQNVTFRCDPISEHNRLYWYRQTLGQGPEFLTYFQNEAQLEKSRLLSDRFSAERPKGSFSTLEIQRTEQGDSAMYLCASSPNTGANVLTFGAGSRLTVL.

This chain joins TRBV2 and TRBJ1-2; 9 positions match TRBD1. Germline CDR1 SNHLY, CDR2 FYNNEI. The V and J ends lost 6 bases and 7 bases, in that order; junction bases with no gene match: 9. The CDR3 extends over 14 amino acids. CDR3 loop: CASSVAGTGSGYTF. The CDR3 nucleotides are TGTGCCAGCAGCGTGGCCGGGACAGGGTCTGGCTACACCTTC. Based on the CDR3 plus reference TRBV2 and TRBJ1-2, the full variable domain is EPEVTQTPSHQVTQMGQEVILRCVPISNHLYFYWYRQILGQKVEFLVSFYNNEISEKSEIFDDQFSVERPDGSNFTLKIRSTKLEDSAMYFCASSVAGTGSGYTFGSGTRLTVV.

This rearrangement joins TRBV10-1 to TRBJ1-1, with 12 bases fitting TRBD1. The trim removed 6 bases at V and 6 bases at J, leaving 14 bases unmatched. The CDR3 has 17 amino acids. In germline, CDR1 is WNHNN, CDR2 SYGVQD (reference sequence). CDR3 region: CASSSTDRDRGPAEAFF. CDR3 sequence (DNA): TGCGCCAGCAGCTCCACCGACCGGGACAGGGGGCCGGCTGAAGCTTTCTTT.

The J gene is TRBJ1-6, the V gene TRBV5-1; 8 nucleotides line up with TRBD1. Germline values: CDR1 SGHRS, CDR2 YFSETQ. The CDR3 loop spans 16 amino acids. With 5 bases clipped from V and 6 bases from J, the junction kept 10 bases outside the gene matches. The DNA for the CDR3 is TGCGCCAGCAGTCAGACTGGACAGGGAGTTAATTCACCCCTCCACTTT. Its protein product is CASSQTGQGVNSPLHF.

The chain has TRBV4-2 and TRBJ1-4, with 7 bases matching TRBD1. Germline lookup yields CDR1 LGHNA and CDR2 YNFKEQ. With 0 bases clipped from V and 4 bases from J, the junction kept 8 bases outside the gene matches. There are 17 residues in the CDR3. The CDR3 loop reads CASSQEVRGSGNEKLFF. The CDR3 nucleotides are TGTGCCAGCAGCCAAGAAGTCAGGGGGTCCGGTAATGAAAAACTGTTTTTT.